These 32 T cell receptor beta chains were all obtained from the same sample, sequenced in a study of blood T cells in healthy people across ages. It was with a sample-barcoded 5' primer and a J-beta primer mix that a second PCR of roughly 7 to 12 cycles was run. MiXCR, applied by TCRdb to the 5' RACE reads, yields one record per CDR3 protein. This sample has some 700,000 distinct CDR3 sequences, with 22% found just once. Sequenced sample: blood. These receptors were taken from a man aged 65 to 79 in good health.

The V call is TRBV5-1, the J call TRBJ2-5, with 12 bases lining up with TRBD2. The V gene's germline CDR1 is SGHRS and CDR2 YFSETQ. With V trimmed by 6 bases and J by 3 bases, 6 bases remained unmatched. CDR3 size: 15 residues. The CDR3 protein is CASKPRLAGEETQYF. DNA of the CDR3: TGCGCCAGCAAACCCAGACTAGCGGGAGAAGAGACCCAGTACTTC.

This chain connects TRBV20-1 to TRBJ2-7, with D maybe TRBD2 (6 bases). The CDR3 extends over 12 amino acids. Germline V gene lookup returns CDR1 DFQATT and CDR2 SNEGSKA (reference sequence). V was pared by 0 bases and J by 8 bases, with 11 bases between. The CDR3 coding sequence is TGCAGTGCTAGAGAGGTGGGGAGGCAGCAGTACTTC. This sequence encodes CSAREVGRQQYF.

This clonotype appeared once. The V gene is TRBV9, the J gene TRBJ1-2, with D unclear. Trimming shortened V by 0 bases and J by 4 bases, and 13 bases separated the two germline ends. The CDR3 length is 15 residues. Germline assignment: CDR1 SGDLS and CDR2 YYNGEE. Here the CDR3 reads CASSVEGLPTYGYTF. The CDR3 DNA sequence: TGTGCCAGCAGCGTAGAAGGACTCCCCACCTATGGCTACACCTTC.

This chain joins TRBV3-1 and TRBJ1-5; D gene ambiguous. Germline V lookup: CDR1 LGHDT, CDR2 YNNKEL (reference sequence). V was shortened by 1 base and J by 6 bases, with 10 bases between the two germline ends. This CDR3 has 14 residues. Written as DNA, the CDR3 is TGTGCCAGCAGCCAAGGTTTCGACGGTCAGCCCCAGCATTTT. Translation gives CASSQGFDGQPQHF.

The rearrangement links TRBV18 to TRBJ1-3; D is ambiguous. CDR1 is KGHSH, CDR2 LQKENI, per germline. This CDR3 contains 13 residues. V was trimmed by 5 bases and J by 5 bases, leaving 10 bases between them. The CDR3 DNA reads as TGTGCCAGCTCATTCGATTCCCGAAACACCATATATTTT. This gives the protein CASSFDSRNTIYF.

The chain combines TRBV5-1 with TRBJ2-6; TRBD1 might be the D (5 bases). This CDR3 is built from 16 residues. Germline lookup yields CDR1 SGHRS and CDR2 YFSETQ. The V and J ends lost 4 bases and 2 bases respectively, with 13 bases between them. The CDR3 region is CASSTLTGAGANVLTF. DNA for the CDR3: TGCGCCAGCAGCACGCTAACAGGAGCTGGGGCCAACGTCCTGACTTTC.

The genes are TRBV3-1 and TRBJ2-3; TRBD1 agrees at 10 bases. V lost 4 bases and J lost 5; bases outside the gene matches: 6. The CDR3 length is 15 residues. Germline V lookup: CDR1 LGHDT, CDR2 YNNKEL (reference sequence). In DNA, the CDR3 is TGTGCCAGCAGCCTCCGGGACAGGGGAAGAGATACGCAGTATTTT. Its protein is CASSLRDRGRDTQYF.

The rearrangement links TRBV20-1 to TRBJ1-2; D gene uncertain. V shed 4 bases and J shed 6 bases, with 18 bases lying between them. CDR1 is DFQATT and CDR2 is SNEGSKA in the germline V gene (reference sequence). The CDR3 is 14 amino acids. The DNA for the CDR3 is TGCAGTGCTACCGAAAGACACGTAGCTCATGGCTACACCTTC. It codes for CSATERHVAHGYTF.

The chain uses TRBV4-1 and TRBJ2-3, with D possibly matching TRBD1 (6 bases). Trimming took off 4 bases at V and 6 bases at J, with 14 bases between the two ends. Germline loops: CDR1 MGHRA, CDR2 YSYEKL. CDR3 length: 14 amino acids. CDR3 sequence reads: CASSLEGVGDTQYF. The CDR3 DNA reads TGCGCCAGCAGCCTAGAGGGGGTTGGGGATACGCAGTATTTT.

The CDR3 region has the DNA TGCAGTGCCCCCACGGCGGTTCTCACAGATACGCAGTATTTT. Encoded protein: CSAPTAVLTDTQYF. The genes are TRBV20-1 and TRBJ2-3; D ambiguous. The CDR3 is 14 amino acids. Germline V gives CDR1 DFQATT, CDR2 SNEGSKA (reference sequence). V lost 6 bases to trimming and J lost 2 bases, with 15 bases between them.

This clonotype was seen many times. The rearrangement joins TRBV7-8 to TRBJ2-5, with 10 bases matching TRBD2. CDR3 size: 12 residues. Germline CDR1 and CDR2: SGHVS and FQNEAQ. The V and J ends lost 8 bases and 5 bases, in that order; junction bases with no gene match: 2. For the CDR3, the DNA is TGTGCCAGCGAGACTAGCGGGGAGACCCAGTACTTC. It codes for CASETSGETQYF.

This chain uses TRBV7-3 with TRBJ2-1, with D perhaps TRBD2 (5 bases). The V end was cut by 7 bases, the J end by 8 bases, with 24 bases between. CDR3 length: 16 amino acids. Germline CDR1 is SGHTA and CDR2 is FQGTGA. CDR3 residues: CASIPKGTGSEDEQFF. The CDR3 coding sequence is TGTGCCAGCATCCCCAAGGGTACGGGATCCGAGGATGAGCAGTTCTTC.

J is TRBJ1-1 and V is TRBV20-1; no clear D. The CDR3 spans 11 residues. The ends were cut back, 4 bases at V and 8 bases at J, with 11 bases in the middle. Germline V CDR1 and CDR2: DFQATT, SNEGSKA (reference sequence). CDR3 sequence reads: CSATALTEAFF. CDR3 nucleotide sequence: TGCAGTGCTACAGCATTAACCGAAGCTTTCTTT.

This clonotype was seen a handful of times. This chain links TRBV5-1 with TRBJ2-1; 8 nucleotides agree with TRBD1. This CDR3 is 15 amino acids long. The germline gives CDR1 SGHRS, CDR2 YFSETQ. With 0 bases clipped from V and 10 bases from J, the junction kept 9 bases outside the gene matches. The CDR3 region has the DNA TGCGCCAGCAGCTTGGGGCAGACAGGGGATGGCGAGCAGTTCTTC. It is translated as CASSLGQTGDGEQFF.

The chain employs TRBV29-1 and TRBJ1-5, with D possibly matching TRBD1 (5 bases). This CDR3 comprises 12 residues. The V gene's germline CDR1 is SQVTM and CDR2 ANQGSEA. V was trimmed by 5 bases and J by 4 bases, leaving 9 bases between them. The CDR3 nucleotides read TGCAGCGTTAGACAGCCTAATCAGCCCCAGCATTTT. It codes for CSVRQPNQPQHF.

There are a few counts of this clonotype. CDR3 bases: TGCAGCGTTGAGCCTCAGGGGACTGAAGCTTTCTTT. This translates into CSVEPQGTEAFF. V and J are TRBV29-1 and TRBJ1-1, with D possibly TRBD1 on 6 matching bases. The CDR3 covers 12 residues. V shed 3 bases and J shed 5 bases, with 10 bases lying between them. Germline V gene lookup returns CDR1 SQVTM and CDR2 ANQGSEA.

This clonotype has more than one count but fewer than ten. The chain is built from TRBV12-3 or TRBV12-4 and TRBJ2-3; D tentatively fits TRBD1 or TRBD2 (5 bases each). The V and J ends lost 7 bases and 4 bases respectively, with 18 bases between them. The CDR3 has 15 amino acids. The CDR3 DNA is TGTGCCAGCACTCAGGGAATAGTGGGAGCAGATACGCAGTATTTT. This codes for CASTQGIVGADTQYF.

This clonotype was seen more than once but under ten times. The CDR3 loop is CASSGGGGYEQYF. The DNA for the CDR3 is TGTGCCAGCAGTGGAGGGGGCGGCTACGAGCAGTACTTC. The chain uses TRBV2 and TRBJ2-7; 7 bases are a match to TRBD1. The length of the CDR3 is 13 residues. CDR1 is SNHLY, CDR2 FYNNEI, per germline. The V and J ends lost 4 bases and 3 bases, in that order; junction bases with no gene match: 3.

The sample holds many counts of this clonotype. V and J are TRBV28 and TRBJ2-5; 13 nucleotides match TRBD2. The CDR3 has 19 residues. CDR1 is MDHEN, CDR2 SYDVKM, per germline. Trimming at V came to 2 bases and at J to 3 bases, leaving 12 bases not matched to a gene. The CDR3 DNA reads TGTGCCAGCAGTTTAGGCGGACTAGCGGGGGATTTTGATAAAGAGACCCAGTACTTC. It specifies CASSLGGLAGDFDKETQYF. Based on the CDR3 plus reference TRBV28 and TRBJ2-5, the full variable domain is DVKVTQSSRYLVKRTGEKVFLECVQDMDHENMFWYRQDPGLGLRLIYFSYDVKMKEKGDIPEGYSVSREKKERFSLILESASTNQTSMYLCASSLGGLAGDFDKETQYFGPGTRLLVL.

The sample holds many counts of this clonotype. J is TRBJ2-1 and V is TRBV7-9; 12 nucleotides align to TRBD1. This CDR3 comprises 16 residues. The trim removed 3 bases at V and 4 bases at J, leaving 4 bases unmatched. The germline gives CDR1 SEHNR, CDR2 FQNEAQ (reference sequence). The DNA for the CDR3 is TGTGCCAGCAGCTTCGGGACAGGGGGCAGATACAATGAGCAGTTCTTC. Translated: CASSFGTGGRYNEQFF.

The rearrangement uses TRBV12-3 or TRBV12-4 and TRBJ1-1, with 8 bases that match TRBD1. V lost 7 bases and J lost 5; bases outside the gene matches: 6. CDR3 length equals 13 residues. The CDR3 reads CASTSGGRTEAFF. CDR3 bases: TGTGCCAGCACCTCAGGGGGCAGAACTGAAGCTTTCTTT.

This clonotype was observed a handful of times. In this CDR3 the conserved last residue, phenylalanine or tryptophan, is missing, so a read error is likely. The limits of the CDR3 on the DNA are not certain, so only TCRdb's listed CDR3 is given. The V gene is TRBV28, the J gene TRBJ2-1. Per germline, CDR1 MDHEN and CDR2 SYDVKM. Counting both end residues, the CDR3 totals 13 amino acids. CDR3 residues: CASSPEIPSFRYV.

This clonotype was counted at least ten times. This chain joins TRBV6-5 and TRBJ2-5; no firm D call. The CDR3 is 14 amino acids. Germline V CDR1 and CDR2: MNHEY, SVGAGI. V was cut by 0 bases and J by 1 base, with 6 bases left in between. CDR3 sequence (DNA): TGTGCCAGCAGTTACTCAGGCGGCCAAGAGACCCAGTACTTC. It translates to CASSYSGGQETQYF.

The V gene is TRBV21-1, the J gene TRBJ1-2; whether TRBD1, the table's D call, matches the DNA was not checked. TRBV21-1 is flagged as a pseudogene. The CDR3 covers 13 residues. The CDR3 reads CASPTWDRYGYTF. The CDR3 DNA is TGTGCCAGTCCGACGTGGGACCGCTATGGCTACACCTTC.

This chain's CDR3 is CASMFGGGNQPQHF. CDR3 nucleotide sequence: TGTGCCAGCATGTTTGGGGGTGGCAATCAGCCCCAGCATTTT. The rearrangement joins TRBV2 to TRBJ1-5; a weak D match, TRBD1 (5 bases). V shed 7 bases and J shed 2 bases, with 12 bases lying between them. The CDR3 totals 14 residues. Germline values: CDR1 SNHLY, CDR2 FYNNEI.

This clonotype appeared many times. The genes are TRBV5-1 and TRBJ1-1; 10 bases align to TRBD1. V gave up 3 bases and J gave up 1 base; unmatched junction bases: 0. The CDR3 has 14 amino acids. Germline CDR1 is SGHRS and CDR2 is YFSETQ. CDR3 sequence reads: CASSWTGGNTEAFF. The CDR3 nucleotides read TGCGCCAGCAGCTGGACAGGGGGGAACACTGAAGCTTTCTTT.

Written as DNA, the CDR3 is TGTGCCAGCAGCGTGGGACTCTCGGGGGGAGATACGCAGTATTTT. Residues: CASSVGLSGGDTQYF. The chain links TRBV13 to TRBJ2-3, with TRBD2 identical over 7 bases. V lost 5 bases to trimming and J lost 5 bases; unmatched junction nucleotides: 10. Germline V gene lookup returns CDR1 PRHDT and CDR2 FYEKMQ (reference sequence). CDR3 length: 15 residues.

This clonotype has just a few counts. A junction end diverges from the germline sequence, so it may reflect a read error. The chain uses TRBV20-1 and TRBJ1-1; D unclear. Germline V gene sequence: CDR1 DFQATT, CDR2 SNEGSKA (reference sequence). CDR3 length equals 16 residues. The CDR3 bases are TGCAGTGCTAGTTGGGCAGGCGGTCGCATGAACATTGAAGCTTTCTTT. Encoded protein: CSASWAGGRMNIEAFF.

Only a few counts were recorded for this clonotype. In DNA form, the CDR3 reads TGTGCCAGCACTGCTCCTGCGGTCAAAAACATTCAGTACTTC. It is translated as CASTAPAVKNIQYF. The chain recombines TRBV28 with TRBJ2-4; D uncertain. V was cut by 7 bases and J by 3 bases, with 13 bases left in between. Germline assignment: CDR1 MDHEN and CDR2 SYDVKM. The CDR3 length is 14 residues.

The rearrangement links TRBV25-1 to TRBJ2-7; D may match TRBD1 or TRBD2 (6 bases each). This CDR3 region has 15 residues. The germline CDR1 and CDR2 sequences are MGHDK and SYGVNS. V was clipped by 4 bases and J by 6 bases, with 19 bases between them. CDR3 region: CASSAEEGVTFEQYF. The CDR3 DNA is TGTGCCAGCAGTGCAGAGGAGGGGGTAACCTTCGAGCAGTACTTC.

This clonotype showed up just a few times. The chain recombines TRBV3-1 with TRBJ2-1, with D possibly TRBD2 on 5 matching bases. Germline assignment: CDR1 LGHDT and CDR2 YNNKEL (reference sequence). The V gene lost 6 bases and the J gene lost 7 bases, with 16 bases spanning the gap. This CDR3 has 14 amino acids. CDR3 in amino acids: CASRTGSHGNEQFF. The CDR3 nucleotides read TGTGCCAGCAGGACGGGGTCCCACGGGAATGAGCAGTTCTTC.

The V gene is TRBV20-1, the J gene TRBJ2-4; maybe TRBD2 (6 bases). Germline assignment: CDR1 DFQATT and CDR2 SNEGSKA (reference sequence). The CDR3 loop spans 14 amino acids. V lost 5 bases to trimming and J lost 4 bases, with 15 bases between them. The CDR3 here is CSADFGGGKNIQYF. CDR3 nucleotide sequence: TGCAGTGCTGACTTTGGTGGGGGGAAAAACATTCAGTACTTC.